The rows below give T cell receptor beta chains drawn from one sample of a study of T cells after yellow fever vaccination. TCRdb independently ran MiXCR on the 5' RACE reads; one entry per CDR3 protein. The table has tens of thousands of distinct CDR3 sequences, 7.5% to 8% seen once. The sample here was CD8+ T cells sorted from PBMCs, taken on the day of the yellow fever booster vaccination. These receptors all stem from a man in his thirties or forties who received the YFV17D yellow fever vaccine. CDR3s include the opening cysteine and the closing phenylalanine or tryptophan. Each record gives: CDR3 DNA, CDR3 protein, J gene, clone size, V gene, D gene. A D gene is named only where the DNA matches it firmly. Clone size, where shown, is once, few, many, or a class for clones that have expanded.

TGTGCCAGCAGTCCAGGACGGAGTCCGACAGATACGCAGTATTTT	CASSPGRSPTDTQYF	TRBJ2-3	many	TRBV6-1	.
TGTGCCAGCAGCGTTGGACAGACTGAAGCTTTCTTT	CASSVGQTEAFF	TRBJ1-1	.	TRBV7-9	.
TGTGCCAGCAGTCCAATCCCATTCAGGACTAGCGGGAACACAGATACGCAGTATTTT	CASSPIPFRTSGNTDTQYF	TRBJ2-3	.	TRBV6-2/TRBV6-3	TRBD2
TGTGCCAGCAGCCTGGGGGGGGTGACCGAGCAGTTCTTC	CASSLGGVTEQFF	TRBJ2-1	few	TRBV6-2/TRBV6-3	TRBD2
TGCAGTGCTAGAGATCATTCCGAGCAGTACTTC	CSARDHSEQYF	TRBJ2-7	.	TRBV20-1	.
TGCGCCAGCAGCTTGATTCCGGGAGCTCGTGCAGATACGCAGTATTTT	CASSLIPGARADTQYF	TRBJ2-3	few	TRBV5-1	.
TGTGCCTGGAGAGAGACAGGGAACACTGAAGCTTTCTTT	CAWRETGNTEAFF	TRBJ1-1	.	TRBV30	.
TGTGCCAGCAGTTACTCAGTCCGCTCGTCCTACGAGCAGTACTTC	CASSYSVRSSYEQYF	TRBJ2-7	.	TRBV6-2/TRBV6-3	.
TGTGCCAGCAGCCCACCCACGGCTGAGCAGTTCTTC	CASSPPTAEQFF	TRBJ2-1	.	TRBV9	.
TGCGCCAGCAGCCAAGATCACGGGGCTTGGAATGAGCAGTTCTTC	CASSQDHGAWNEQFF	TRBJ2-1	.	TRBV4-3	.
TGTGCCGGCTGGACAGGGGTCACCGGGGAGCTGTTTTTT	CAGWTGVTGELFF	TRBJ2-2	many	TRBV30	TRBD1
TGTGCCAGAAGTCCTAGCGCAGATACGCAGTATTTT	CARSPSADTQYF	TRBJ2-3	many	TRBV12-3/TRBV12-4	.
TGTGCCAGCAGCCCCCGCAGGGAGAGCTCCTACGAGCAGTACTTC	CASSPRRESSYEQYF	TRBJ2-7	.	TRBV7-8	.
TGTGCCAGTAGTATCGCGGGAGCCGGGGAGCTGTTTTTT	CASSIAGAGELFF	TRBJ2-2	few	TRBV19	TRBD2
TGCGCCAGCAGCTTGTATCCGGGAGGGACCGATACGCAGTATTTT	CASSLYPGGTDTQYF	TRBJ2-3	few	TRBV5-1	TRBD2
TGTGCCAGCAGTTACGGGACAGACTACGAGCAGTACTTC	CASSYGTDYEQYF	TRBJ2-7	many	TRBV6-5	TRBD1
TGCGCCAGCAGCTTGAACGACGGCACAGATACGCAGTATTTT	CASSLNDGTDTQYF	TRBJ2-3	many	TRBV5-1	.
TGTGCCAGCAGCTCAACAGAGATAAACACTGAAGCTTTCTTT	CASSSTEINTEAFF	TRBJ1-1	many	TRBV5-8	.
TGTGCCAGCAGCTCTAGTGCAGGGTTGGACGAGCAGTACTTC	CASSSSAGLDEQYF	TRBJ2-7	.	TRBV7-9	.
TGTGCCAGCACTTGGGGCCCAGGGAATGAGCAGTTCTTC	CASTWGPGNEQFF	TRBJ2-1	.	TRBV27	.
TGCGCCAGCAGTCAATCCGGGACAGGACGATGGGGCGAGCAGTACTTC	CASSQSGTGRWGEQYF	TRBJ2-7	.	TRBV23-1	TRBD1
TGTGCCAGCAGAAGACAGAGATCCTACGAGCAGTACTTC	CASRRQRSYEQYF	TRBJ2-7	few	TRBV12-3/TRBV12-4	.
TGCAGTGCCCAGGAGGGGGGGGAGCTGTTTTTT	CSAQEGGELFF	TRBJ2-2	few	TRBV20-1	.
TGTGCCAGCAGACTGGACTTAGGAGGCATTCAGTACTTC	CASRLDLGGIQYF	TRBJ2-4	many	TRBV6-1	.
TGCAGCGTTGAAGGGACTAATGCAGATACGCAGTATTTT	CSVEGTNADTQYF	TRBJ2-3	many	TRBV29-1	.
TGTGCCAGCAGTCTCGTGAGCACTGAAGCTTTCTTT	CASSLVSTEAFF	TRBJ1-1	.	TRBV12-3/TRBV12-4	.
TGTGCCAGCTCACCAAGGAACACTGAAGCTTTCTTT	CASSPRNTEAFF	TRBJ1-1	many	TRBV18	.
TGTGCCAGCAGCCAACCCTGGACTAGCGGGGGCCTTACGAACACCGGGGAGCTGTTTTTT	CASSQPWTSGGLTNTGELFF	TRBJ2-2	few	TRBV3-1	TRBD2
TGCAGCGTCCTCGTGCGCGCATACACCGGGGAGCTGTTTTTT	CSVLVRAYTGELFF	TRBJ2-2	few	TRBV29-1	.
TGTGCCAGCAGTTCGGACAGGGGTTACTCGAATGAAAAACTGTTTTTT	CASSSDRGYSNEKLFF	TRBJ1-4	few	TRBV6-5	TRBD1
TGTGCCACCAGCAGTCTCATAGCGGGAGCTGCTGATACGCAGTATTTT	CATSSLIAGAADTQYF	TRBJ2-3	.	TRBV15	TRBD2
TGCGCCAGCAGCCCAGGACAGGGAGAATCAGAGACCCAGTACTTC	CASSPGQGESETQYF	TRBJ2-5	.	TRBV5-1	TRBD1
TGTGCCAGCAGCACTCTAGCGGGAGTATTGACCCACGAGCAGTACTTC	CASSTLAGVLTHEQYF	TRBJ2-7	many	TRBV9	TRBD2
TGTGCCAGCAGCTTAGGGGCTAGCGGGAGCGGGGATGATCAGTTCTTC	CASSLGASGSGDDQFF	TRBJ2-1	.	TRBV7-9	TRBD2
TGCGCCAGCAGCTTGATAGGTCCCGGGGAGCTGTTTTTT	CASSLIGPGELFF	TRBJ2-2	many	TRBV5-1	.
TGTGCCAGCAGCAAAGTCCCCTACGAGCAGTACTTC	CASSKVPYEQYF	TRBJ2-7	few	TRBV21-1	.
TGTGCCAGCACCCTCTCACCGTCCTACGAGCAGTACTTC	CASTLSPSYEQYF	TRBJ2-7	many	TRBV28	.
TGCGCCAGCAGCCCACAACTAGACAATGAGCAGTTCTTC	CASSPQLDNEQFF	TRBJ2-1	.	TRBV4-3	.
TGCAGTGCGCCAATCCCCGGTCCGACAGCCCAAGAGACCCAGTACTTC	CSAPIPGPTAQETQYF	TRBJ2-5	few	TRBV20-1	.
TGTGCCAGTAGTCCCCGAGTAGCAGATACGCAGTATTTT	CASSPRVADTQYF	TRBJ2-3	.	TRBV19	.
TGTGCCACCAGCAGAGACGGAACTGGGTCCCTGGGCACAGATACGCAGTATTTT	CATSRDGTGSLGTDTQYF	TRBJ2-3	.	TRBV15	.